One and the same sample provided the 24 T cell receptor beta chains below, sequenced in a study of early T cells in non-severe SARS-CoV-2 infection (dated by TCRdb to the early 2020s). The library was produced with 5' RACE. These reads were obtained on a NextSeq 500. In TCRdb, the public reads were trimmed at Q25 with fastp and aligned with MiXCR, with productive beta chains retained. Identical CDR3 proteins give one entry, which carries the most common genes and DNA. For this sample there are 70,000 to 90,000 distinct CDR3 sequences; roughly 10% appear just once. Jointly, the top ten make up over 3.5% of the sample. Sequencing used whole blood. These receptors all stem from an adult who was a healthcare worker with PCR-confirmed SARS-CoV-2 infection or an uninfected control (not recorded which).

This clonotype was seen more than once but under ten times. V gene TRBV23-1 combines with J gene TRBJ2-3; TRBD1 or TRBD2 may be the D gene (5 bases each). TRBV23-1 has ORF status, its function being uncertain. The ends were cut back, 3 bases at V and 4 bases at J, with 11 bases in the middle. The CDR3 sequence is 14 residues long. The CDR3 nucleotides read TGCGCCAGCAGTCAGGGGGTTAGTCCAGATACGCAGTATTTT. Translated: CASSQGVSPDTQYF.

This clonotype was observed many times. The CDR3 reads CASSVGLRTDLSSYEQYF. The CDR3 bases are TGTGCCAGCAGCGTAGGACTCAGGACAGATCTTAGCTCCTACGAGCAGTACTTC. The rearrangement uses TRBV7-9 and TRBJ2-7, with D possibly being TRBD1 (6 bases). There are 18 residues in the CDR3. V was trimmed by 5 bases and J by 0 bases, leaving 23 bases between them. Per the germline V gene, CDR1 is SEHNR and CDR2 is FQNEAQ (reference sequence).

The sample holds many counts of this clonotype. The V and J genes are TRBV5-1 and TRBJ2-7, with D unresolved. Germline lookup yields CDR1 SGHRS and CDR2 YFSETQ. The CDR3 loop spans 11 amino acids. V was trimmed by 0 bases and J by 5 bases, leaving 3 bases between them. The CDR3: CASSLGHEQYF. CDR3 DNA: TGCGCCAGCAGCTTGGGACACGAGCAGTACTTC.

The rearrangement joins TRBV20-1 to TRBJ2-2, with a tentative D call TRBD2 (6 bases). V was shortened by 5 bases and J by 7 bases, with 14 bases between the two germline ends. The CDR3 length is 13 residues. Germline CDR1 reads DFQATT; CDR2 reads SNEGSKA (reference sequence). CDR3 in amino acids: CSASGTGSGELFF. CDR3 bases: TGCAGTGCTTCGGGAACCGGGAGCGGGGAGCTGTTTTTT.

This clonotype was observed a handful of times. The chain carries TRBV7-2 and TRBJ2-7; D call uncertain. CDR3 length equals 14 residues. Trimming pared 1 base from V and 0 bases from J, leaving 7 bases between. Germline values: CDR1 SGHTA, CDR2 FQGNSA. The CDR3 loop is CASSLERSSYEQYF. CDR3 DNA: TGTGCCAGCAGCTTAGAACGGTCCTCCTACGAGCAGTACTTC.

The chain recombines TRBV6-2 or TRBV6-3 with TRBJ2-1; TRBD2 aligns across 10 bases. This CDR3 contains 15 residues. Germline V lookup: CDR1 MNHEY, CDR2 SVGEGT. V dropped 5 bases and J dropped 6; count of bases not matched to a gene: 7. The DNA for the CDR3 is TGTGCCAGCAGTCGGACTAGCGGTCCGCCCAATGAGCAGTTCTTC. Translation gives CASSRTSGPPNEQFF.

This clonotype was counted many times. The J gene is TRBJ2-1, the V gene TRBV6-6; 14 nucleotides align to TRBD2. The length of the CDR3 is 17 residues. Losses at the gene ends were 5 bases for V and 5 bases for J; bases not matched to a gene: 8. Germline V gene sequence: CDR1 MNHNY, CDR2 SVGAGI (reference sequence). CDR3 DNA sequence: TGTGCCAGCAGTGCGACTAGCGGGGGGGCTGCTAACAATGAGCAGTTCTTC. Translated: CASSATSGGAANNEQFF.

The chain joins TRBV5-4 to TRBJ2-2; 10 positions agree with TRBD1. CDR1 and CDR2 (germline): SGHNT, YYREEE (reference sequence). This CDR3 spans 16 amino acids. V lost 4 bases to trimming and J lost 4 bases; unmatched junction nucleotides: 7. The CDR3 DNA reads as TGTGCCAGCAGCCCCCGGGACAGGGGACCCACCGGGGAGCTGTTTTTT. It translates to CASSPRDRGPTGELFF.

This clonotype was seen more than once but under ten times. This rearrangement joins TRBV11-2 to TRBJ2-4, with 14 bases that match TRBD2. The CDR3 runs to 19 residues. Germline CDR1 is SGHAT and CDR2 is FQNNGV. With V trimmed by 5 bases and J by 1 base, 10 bases remained unmatched. The CDR3, as DNA: TGTGCCAGCAGCCCCGGGACTAGCGGGGGCACCACGGCCAAAAACATTCAGTACTTC. It is translated as CASSPGTSGGTTAKNIQYF.

This clonotype occurred many times. The V and J genes are TRBV9 and TRBJ1-2; a possible D gene is TRBD1 (6 bases). CDR3 length equals 14 residues. V lost 4 bases and J lost 2, with 12 bases in between. CDR1 SGDLS and CDR2 YYNGEE come from the germline V gene. The CDR3 bases are TGTGCCAGCAGCCTGGGGGACACCAACTATGGCTACACCTTC. Translation: CASSLGDTNYGYTF.

This clonotype was recorded at least ten times. The chain couples TRBV19 to TRBJ1-2, with 8 bases lining up with TRBD1. Trimming cost V 5 bases and J 4 bases; bases outside gene matches: 9. Looked up from germline, CDR1 is LNHDA and CDR2 is SQIVND (reference sequence). This CDR3 spans 15 amino acids. The chain's CDR3 is CASSVGQAYSYGYTF. The CDR3 DNA sequence: TGTGCCAGTAGTGTGGGACAGGCCTATTCCTATGGCTACACCTTC.

This clonotype has a count of ten or more. The DNA for the CDR3 is TGTGCCAGCAGAGTATCAGGGCACTCTGGAAACACCATATATTTT. It translates to CASRVSGHSGNTIYF. This chain links TRBV6-5 with TRBJ1-3; perhaps TRBD1 as D (5 bases). The germline gives CDR1 MNHEY, CDR2 SVGAGI. Trimming cost V 6 bases and J 0 bases, with 12 bases left between them. The CDR3 runs to 15 residues.

The chain employs TRBV7-2 and TRBJ1-1; D is perhaps TRBD1 (6 bases). Germline V CDR1 and CDR2: SGHTA, FQGNSA. V was pared by 4 bases and J by 4 bases, with 25 bases between. This CDR3 is built from 18 residues. CDR3 residues: CASSSRRRGQWKITEAFF. The CDR3 DNA reads as TGTGCCAGCAGCTCCCGTCGCCGGGGGCAGTGGAAGATCACTGAAGCTTTCTTT.

This clonotype was detected many times. This rearrangement joins TRBV6-2 or TRBV6-3 to TRBJ2-4, with 7 bases identical to TRBD1. CDR1 is MNHEY, CDR2 SVGEGT, per germline. This CDR3 spans 18 amino acids. J was trimmed by 0 bases and V by 2 bases; bases with no gene match: 10. CDR3 in DNA: TGTGCCAGCAGTTACGGGCCAGGGGGACGATTAGCCAAAAACATTCAGTACTTC. Translated, it gives CASSYGPGGRLAKNIQYF.

The rearrangement uses TRBV6-2 or TRBV6-3 and TRBJ2-7; no firm D call. This CDR3 comprises 10 residues. Trimming shortened V by 8 bases and J by 6 bases, and 8 bases separated the two germline ends. Germline-derived CDR1 and CDR2 are MNHEY and SVGEGT. CDR3 DNA: TGTGCCAGCGGCCATGGCGAGCAGTACTTC. It is translated as CASGHGEQYF.

This clonotype was detected a few times. The chain recombines TRBV6-5 with TRBJ1-3, with 9 bases fitting TRBD1. This CDR3 has 13 amino acids. With V trimmed by 8 bases and J by 8 bases, 7 bases remained unmatched. Germline lookup yields CDR1 MNHEY and CDR2 SVGAGI. CDR3 loop: CASRDRDLDTIYF. The CDR3 bases are TGTGCCAGCCGGGACAGGGATTTAGACACCATATATTTT.

The genes are TRBV7-3 and TRBJ2-1; 7 positions agree with TRBD2. The CDR3 is made up of 13 amino acids. V was pared by 5 bases and J by 9 bases, with 7 bases of the junction left unmatched. The V gene's germline CDR1 is SGHTA and CDR2 FQGTGA. The CDR3: CASSPAGEGEQFF. CDR3 DNA sequence: TGTGCCAGCAGCCCCGCGGGGGAGGGTGAGCAGTTCTTC.

The chain has TRBV19 and TRBJ2-1, with TRBD2 identical over 7 bases. This CDR3 contains 15 residues. CDR1 and CDR2 from the germline V gene are LNHDA and SQIVND (reference sequence). The V gene end was trimmed by 2 bases and the J gene end by 7 bases; junction bases not matched to a gene: 8. The DNA for the CDR3 is TGTGCCAGTAGTATATTGGCGGGAGCCGCGAATGAGCAGTTCTTC. Translating it yields CASSILAGAANEQFF.

This clonotype was counted ten times or more. This chain uses TRBV6-5 with TRBJ2-1, with 12 bases aligning to TRBD1. Looked up from germline, CDR1 is MNHEY and CDR2 is SVGAGI. The CDR3 runs to 15 residues. V trimming: 5 bases; J trimming: 9 bases; junction bases outside the gene matches: 8. DNA for the CDR3: TGTGCCAGCAGTCACCGGGACAGGGGGCTCAGTGAGCAGTTCTTC. It encodes CASSHRDRGLSEQFF.

This clonotype showed up just a few times. The chain carries TRBV5-1 and TRBJ2-7; the match to TRBD2 covers 8 bases. The CDR3 runs 14 residues. Germline V gives CDR1 SGHRS, CDR2 YFSETQ. The junction had 7 bases not matched to a gene; V was cut back by 4 bases and J by 4 bases. CDR3 DNA sequence: TGCGCCAGCAGCCCGGGAGGGAGCCCTTACGAGCAGTACTTC. Protein sequence: CASSPGGSPYEQYF.

The chain uses TRBV11-2 and TRBJ2-3, with D uncertain. The CDR3 loop spans 12 amino acids. Per the germline V gene, CDR1 is SGHAT and CDR2 is FQNNGV. With 0 bases removed from V and 5 bases from J, the gap between germline ends came to 3 bases. The CDR3 reads CASSLDGDTQYF. The CDR3 coding sequence is TGTGCCAGCAGCTTAGACGGAGATACGCAGTATTTT.

In its sample, this clonotype was seen a few times. The J gene is TRBJ2-7, the V gene TRBV10-3, with TRBD1 as a possible D gene (6 bases). Trimming removed 0 bases at V and 5 bases at J, with 8 bases between. Germline V gene lookup returns CDR1 ENHRY and CDR2 SYGVKD. The CDR3 contains 13 residues. CDR3 protein: CAISESNRDEQYF. The CDR3 DNA sequence: TGTGCCATCAGTGAGTCAAACAGGGACGAGCAGTACTTC.

This clonotype has at least ten counts. The chain employs TRBV18 and TRBJ2-6; D gene ambiguous. Trimming shortened V by 2 bases and J by 0 bases, and 14 bases separated the two germline ends. The CDR3 spans 18 residues. Germline CDR1 and CDR2: KGHSH and LQKENI. CDR3 sequence reads: CASSPTVDAYSGANVLTF. The CDR3 DNA sequence: TGTGCCAGCTCACCAACGGTAGACGCCTACTCTGGGGCCAACGTCCTGACTTTC.

To note about this clonotype: Relative to the germline gene, one junction end is altered; a read error may explain this. The V gene is TRBV5-1, the J gene TRBJ2-3; 7 bases match TRBD2. The CDR3 runs 14 residues. Germline values: CDR1 SGHRS, CDR2 YFSETQ. CDR3 DNA: TGCGCCAGCCGCTTGGGGGGGATAACAGATACGCAGTATTTT. Amino acid sequence: CASRLGGITDTQYF. The variable domain in full, with the rest retrieved from reference TRBV5-1 and TRBJ2-3, is KAGVTQTPRYLIKTRGQQVTLSCSPISGHRSVSWYQQTPGQGLQFLFEYFSETQRNKGNFPGRFSGRQFSNSRSEMNVSTLELGDSALYLCASRLGGITDTQYFGPGTRLTVL.